The TCR beta chain under discussion was sequenced for a study of T-cell memory formation after mild COVID-19. This clonotype was counted a few times. TCRdb redid the calling of the 5' RACE reads with MiXCR, one entry per CDR3 protein. The table lists fewer than 600,000 distinct CDR3 sequences, roughly 20% of them singletons, with 7% to 9% in the top ten. V was pared by 5 bases and J by 2 bases, with 11 bases of the junction left unmatched. Germline assignment: CDR1 SGHTA and CDR2 FQGNSA. The CDR3 has 17 residues. This rearrangement joins TRBV7-2 to TRBJ2-3, with 9 bases fitting TRBD2. This clonotype was obtained from an adult woman who had mild COVID-19 (a few samples of this study predate the infection). Cell type and time point are not known. Sequencing was done on a sample of PBMCs or a T cell subset sorted from them (not recorded which). The CDR3: CASSTRLADGLTDTQYF. In DNA form, the CDR3 reads TGTGCCAGCAGCACCCGACTAGCGGACGGCCTCACAGATACGCAGTATTTT.